This passage covers 30 T cell receptor beta chains from one sample sequenced in a study of cytomegalovirus exposure and HLA in healthy donors. PCR involved 60 Vbeta and 13 Jbeta primers. Sequencing was performed with immunoSEQ multiplex PCR; in TCRdb, only in-frame clones are kept and a portion is missing. The top ten hold approximately 4.2% of the sample, which has around 140,000 clones, roughly 82% seen once. Sequencing was performed on PBMCs. Every receptor here comes from a male donor in good health and CMV-seropositive.

V is TRBV5-7 and J is TRBJ2-1; possible D gene TRBD1, 6 bases. TRBV5-7 is assigned to the ORF class and has an uncertain function. The CDR3 loop spans 17 amino acids. V gave up 7 bases and J gave up 5 bases, with 25 bases separating them. The CDR3 is CASPVPWGPYPNNEQFF. Here the CDR3 DNA reads TGTGCCAGCCCTGTCCCCTGGGGGCCCTACCCCAACAATGAGCAGTTCTTC.

This clone was seen more than once but under ten times. The chain combines TRBV18 with TRBJ2-1; no reliable D call. Per the germline V gene, CDR1 is KGHSH and CDR2 is LQKENI. The CDR3 has 13 residues. V lost 4 bases to trimming and J lost 9 bases, with 13 bases between them. The CDR3 protein is CASSQAWASEQFF. CDR3 DNA: TGTGCCAGCTCACAAGCTTGGGCGAGTGAGCAGTTCTTC.

For the CDR3, the DNA is TGTGCCAGCAGCATCTCTAGCGGGGGTGGAGGGGAGACCCAGTACTTC. Its translation: CASSISSGGGGETQYF. This chain links TRBV7-2 with TRBJ2-5; 10 bases are shared with TRBD2. Trimming took 5 bases from V and 5 from J; bases not matched to a gene: 11. From germline, CDR1 is SGHTA and CDR2 FQGNSA. The CDR3 has 16 amino acids.

The chain has TRBV2 and TRBJ2-7; D is uncertain. The CDR3 is made up of 14 amino acids. The V end was cut by 3 bases, the J end by 2 bases, with 11 bases between. Looked up from germline, CDR1 is SNHLY and CDR2 is FYNNEI. The chain's CDR3 is CASSDPEPPYEQYF. The CDR3 nucleotides are TGTGCCAGCAGTGATCCAGAACCTCCCTACGAGCAGTACTTC.

This clone was counted between two and nine times. The junction does not match germline at one end; this may be a read error. V and J are TRBV7-9 and TRBJ2-7; the match to TRBD1 covers 7 bases. There are 16 residues in the CDR3. Germline V gene sequence: CDR1 SEHNR, CDR2 FQNEAQ (reference sequence). The CDR3 sequence: CSSSFGTQGPSYEQYF. The CDR3 DNA sequence: TGTTCCAGCAGCTTTGGGACACAGGGGCCTTCCTACGAGCAGTACTTC.

This clone was counted a few times. The chain carries TRBV25-1 and TRBJ2-1, with D tentatively TRBD1 (5 bases). The CDR3 totals 15 residues. Trimming shortened V by 0 bases and J by 7 bases, and 13 bases separated the two germline ends. Germline lookup yields CDR1 MGHDK and CDR2 SYGVNS. CDR3 in amino acids: CASSEYTRVGNEQFF. CDR3 nucleotides: TGTGCCAGCAGTGAATATACCAGGGTGGGGAATGAGCAGTTCTTC.

The chain employs TRBV6-5 and TRBJ1-4; the D gene is possibly TRBD1 (6 bases). The V gene lost 6 bases and the J gene lost 5 bases, with 16 bases spanning the gap. The CDR3 sequence is 15 residues long. In germline, CDR1 is MNHEY, CDR2 SVGAGI. Here the CDR3 DNA reads TGTGCCAGCAGATTCGGACAGCAATGGAATGAAAAACTGTTTTTT. Amino acids: CASRFGQQWNEKLFF.

The chain carries TRBV6-1 and TRBJ1-5; 8 bases match TRBD1. The CDR3 contains 14 residues. CDR1 MNHNS and CDR2 SASEGT come from the germline V gene. Trimming took 6 bases from V and 7 from J; bases not matched to a gene: 8. This CDR3 is CASSNGQGRQPQHF. The CDR3 coding sequence is TGTGCCAGCAGCAACGGACAGGGAAGGCAGCCCCAGCATTTT.

This chain uses TRBV2 with TRBJ2-1, with D perhaps TRBD2 (6 bases). Germline-derived CDR1 and CDR2 are SNHLY and FYNNEI. V was shortened by 6 bases and J by 0 bases, with 15 bases between the two germline ends. This CDR3 comprises 16 residues. CDR3 protein: CASRGSGVGSYNEQFF. DNA for the CDR3: TGTGCCAGCAGGGGTAGCGGAGTGGGCTCCTACAATGAGCAGTTCTTC.

This chain links TRBV7-8 with TRBJ2-2; 12 nucleotides match TRBD2. This CDR3 has 16 residues. Trimming cost V 5 bases and J 7 bases; bases outside gene matches: 8. The germline V gene has CDR1 SGHVS and CDR2 FQNEAQ. Here the CDR3 reads CASSPGTSGSGGELFF. The CDR3 nucleotides are TGTGCCAGCAGCCCCGGGACTAGCGGGTCGGGCGGGGAGCTGTTTTTT.

The chain combines TRBV28 with TRBJ1-2; D call uncertain. Per germline, CDR1 MDHEN and CDR2 SYDVKM. The V and J ends lost 4 bases and 7 bases respectively, with 7 bases between them. This CDR3 is built from 11 residues. The CDR3 nucleotides are TGTGCCAGCAGTTCCTTATTTGGCTACACCTTC. It specifies CASSSLFGYTF.

V and J are TRBV6-4 and TRBJ2-1; 11 bases agree with TRBD2. This CDR3 spans 15 amino acids. Germline values: CDR1 MRHNA, CDR2 SNTAGT. Trimming removed 4 bases from V and 5 bases from J; junction bases left unmatched: 4. The CDR3 coding sequence is TGTGCCAGCAGTGCCCTAGCGGGGGGACACAATGAGCAGTTCTTC. Its translation: CASSALAGGHNEQFF.

Only a few counts were recorded for this clone. This chain's CDR3 is CAWSVGSVGSHEQYF. CDR3 DNA sequence: TGTGCCTGGAGTGTCGGGTCAGTCGGTAGCCACGAGCAGTACTTC. The rearrangement uses TRBV30 and TRBJ2-7, with D unclear. The CDR3 runs to 15 residues. The germline V and J ends were trimmed by 0 bases and 5 bases, with 17 bases remaining between them. Germline CDR1 and CDR2: GTSNPN and SVGIG (reference sequence).

This chain uses TRBV9 with TRBJ1-1, with unresolved D. V was trimmed by 0 bases and J by 1 base, leaving 7 bases between them. This CDR3 is built from 14 residues. CDR1 is SGDLS and CDR2 is YYNGEE in the germline V gene. This CDR3 reads CASSVAGKNTEAFF. CDR3 in DNA: TGTGCCAGCAGCGTAGCTGGCAAGAACACTGAAGCTTTCTTT.

V is TRBV5-6 and J is TRBJ1-4; 7 bases match TRBD1. The germline gives CDR1 SGHDT, CDR2 YYEEEE. The V gene end was trimmed by 4 bases and the J gene end by 5 bases; junction bases not matched to a gene: 14. The CDR3 contains 17 residues. Written as DNA, the CDR3 is TGTGCCAGCAGCATATCAGACCGACAGGGCCGAAATGAAAAACTGTTTTTT. Amino acid sequence: CASSISDRQGRNEKLFF.

The genes are TRBV7-9 and TRBJ1-1; 7 bases are shared with TRBD1. The CDR3 has 14 residues. Trimming took 5 bases from V and 1 from J; bases not matched to a gene: 4. The V gene's germline CDR1 is SEHNR and CDR2 FQNEAQ (reference sequence). DNA for the CDR3: TGTGCCAGCAGCCCATGGACAGGGAACACTGAAGCTTTCTTT. Translation: CASSPWTGNTEAFF.

The V gene is TRBV30, the J gene TRBJ1-6; 7 bases agree with TRBD1. The V segment lost 3 bases and the J segment 3 bases; nucleotides outside the gene matches: 5. The CDR3 extends over 15 amino acids. Germline V gene sequence: CDR1 GTSNPN, CDR2 SVGIG (reference sequence). The CDR3 spells CAWSKGAGYNSPLHF. CDR3 nucleotide sequence: TGTGCCTGGAGCAAGGGGGCTGGCTATAATTCACCCCTCCACTTT.

This chain connects TRBV11-2 to TRBJ2-1; 10 bases map to TRBD2. CDR3 length: 15 amino acids. The junction had 3 bases not matched to a gene; V was cut back by 3 bases and J by 4 bases. Per the germline V gene, CDR1 is SGHAT and CDR2 is FQNNGV. This chain's CDR3 is CASSFSGRIYNEQFF. DNA for the CDR3: TGTGCCAGCAGCTTTAGCGGGAGGATATACAATGAGCAGTTCTTC.

This chain uses TRBV6-5 with TRBJ1-3; 7 nucleotides line up with TRBD1. The germline CDR1 and CDR2 sequences are MNHEY and SVGAGI. V was clipped by 7 bases and J by 3 bases; unmatched bases: 9. This CDR3 has 15 amino acids. The CDR3 region is CASIPGGSGGNTIYF. The DNA of the CDR3 is TGTGCCAGCATCCCAGGGGGATCGGGTGGAAACACCATATATTTT.

CDR3 sequence: CASSLTGTGDYEQYF. In DNA, the CDR3 is TGTGCCAGCAGCCTAACCGGGACAGGGGATTACGAGCAGTACTTC. The chain carries TRBV7-9 and TRBJ2-7, with TRBD1 identical over 10 bases. The germline V gene has CDR1 SEHNR and CDR2 FQNEAQ (reference sequence). After removal of 5 bases from V and 4 bases from J, the junction contained 8 bases not matched to a gene. The CDR3 totals 15 residues.

V usage is TRBV28 and J usage is TRBJ2-7; TRBD1 is a possible D gene (5 bases). CDR1 and CDR2 from the germline V gene are MDHEN and SYDVKM. The CDR3 totals 14 residues. V lost 5 bases and J 2 bases, leaving 13 bases between the germline ends. This CDR3 is CASSPQGKPYEQYF. The CDR3 bases are TGTGCCAGCAGTCCGCAGGGAAAGCCCTACGAGCAGTACTTC.

The V and J genes are TRBV10-3 and TRBJ1-5; 7 nucleotides agree with TRBD1. From germline, CDR1 is ENHRY and CDR2 SYGVKD. The CDR3 is 16 residues long. V lost 4 bases to trimming and J lost 0 bases; unmatched junction nucleotides: 6. The CDR3 sequence is CAISGGQPYSNQPQHF. The CDR3 nucleotides are TGTGCCATCAGTGGGGGACAGCCTTATAGCAATCAGCCCCAGCATTTT.

This sequence joins TRBV5-6 and TRBJ2-7; 9 nucleotides line up with TRBD2. Germline V lookup: CDR1 SGHDT, CDR2 YYEEEE. The junction had 8 bases not matched to a gene; V was cut back by 0 bases and J by 4 bases. The CDR3 spans 16 residues. CDR3 loop: CASSLEGAGGPYEQYF. As DNA, the CDR3 is TGTGCCAGCAGCTTGGAGGGGGCGGGAGGGCCTTACGAGCAGTACTTC.

The chain joins TRBV7-9 to TRBJ2-3, with D tentatively TRBD2 (6 bases). The germline V gene encodes CDR1 SEHNR and CDR2 FQNEAQ (reference sequence). The CDR3 extends over 19 amino acids. V lost 3 bases to trimming and J lost 2 bases, with 24 bases between them. CDR3 bases: TGTGCCAGCAGCTTTAGTACTACCAGGAGGGGCGCCTTCACAGATACGCAGTATTTT. Translating gives CASSFSTTRRGAFTDTQYF.

The chain uses TRBV9 and TRBJ2-1; 7 positions agree with TRBD2. The CDR3 loop spans 15 amino acids. After removal of 0 bases from V and 3 bases from J, the junction contained 3 bases not matched to a gene. Germline loops: CDR1 SGDLS, CDR2 YYNGEE. The CDR3: CASSVGGGDYNEQFF. The CDR3 DNA sequence: TGTGCCAGCAGCGTAGGGGGGGGTGACTACAATGAGCAGTTCTTC.

The V gene is TRBV27, the J gene TRBJ2-3; 10 bases are shared with TRBD1. The junction had 12 bases not matched to a gene; V was cut back by 5 bases and J by 4 bases. The CDR3 consists of 17 residues. CDR1 MNHEY and CDR2 SMNVEV come from the germline V gene (reference sequence). The CDR3: CASSKSGTGVWSDTQYF. The CDR3 DNA is TGTGCCAGCAGTAAGAGCGGGACAGGGGTTTGGTCAGATACGCAGTATTTT.

This clone was observed a single time. The V and J genes are TRBV4-2 and TRBJ2-7; 10 positions agree with TRBD2. This CDR3 is 16 amino acids long. Trimming cost V 0 bases and J 0 bases; bases outside gene matches: 2. Germline CDR1 LGHNA, CDR2 YNFKEQ. The CDR3 here is CASSQETSGTSYEQYF. The DNA of the CDR3 is TGTGCCAGCAGCCAAGAAACTAGCGGGACCTCCTACGAGCAGTACTTC.

This rearrangement joins TRBV29-1 to TRBJ2-7; 7 bases are a match to TRBD2. Trimming cost V 4 bases and J 4 bases; bases outside gene matches: 7. The CDR3 spans 13 residues. CDR1 SQVTM and CDR2 ANQGSEA come from the germline V gene. The chain's CDR3 is CSVGSRGLYEQYF. The CDR3 nucleotides read TGCAGCGTTGGGTCCCGGGGACTATACGAGCAGTACTTC.

This chain links TRBV9 with TRBJ2-1; tentatively, D is TRBD2 (7 bases). This CDR3 has 17 residues. The germline V gene encodes CDR1 SGDLS and CDR2 YYNGEE. V was trimmed by 0 bases and J by 8 bases, leaving 21 bases between them. The CDR3 DNA is TGTGCCAGCAGCGTAGATCGGCCTTTGGGGGGGCGGGATGAGCAGTTCTTC. Amino acid sequence: CASSVDRPLGGRDEQFF. The full variable domain, completed using reference TRBV9 and TRBJ2-1, is DSGVTQTPKHLITATGQRVTLRCSPRSGDLSVYWYQQSLDQGLQFLIQYYNGEERAKGNILERFSAQQFPDLHSELNLSSLELGDSALYFCASSVDRPLGGRDEQFFGPGTRLTVL.

As concerns this clone: A read error may account for a junction end that differs from germline. The chain combines TRBV6-1 with TRBJ1-6; no firm D call. There are 15 residues in the CDR3. Germline V gene data show CDR1 as MNHNS and CDR2 as SASEGT. CDR3 residues: CARSALLSYNSPLHF. DNA of the CDR3: TGTGCCCGCAGTGCCCTGTTATCCTATAATTCACCCCTCCACTTT.